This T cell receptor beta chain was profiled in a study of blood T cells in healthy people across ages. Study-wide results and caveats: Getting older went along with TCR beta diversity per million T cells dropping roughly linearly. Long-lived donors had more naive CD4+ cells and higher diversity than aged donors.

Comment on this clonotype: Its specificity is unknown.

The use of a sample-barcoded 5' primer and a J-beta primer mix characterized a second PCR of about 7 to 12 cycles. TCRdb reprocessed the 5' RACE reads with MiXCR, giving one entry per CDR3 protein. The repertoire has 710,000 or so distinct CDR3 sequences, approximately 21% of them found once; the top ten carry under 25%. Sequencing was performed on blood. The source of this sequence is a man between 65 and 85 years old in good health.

In DNA, the CDR3 is TGTGCCAGTAGCGGGGGGGCTTTTGTTGATGAGCAGTTCTTC. Translated: CASSGGAFVDEQFF. The chain has TRBV28 and TRBJ2-5, with TRBD2 identical over 11 bases. The J call could be wrong; TRBJ2-1 is a better fit for the DNA end. Germline V lookup: CDR1 MDHEN, CDR2 SYDVKM. The CDR3 is 14 residues long.